This TCR beta chain was sequenced in a study of graft-versus-host responses after intestinal transplantation. The wider study: Transplants given to recipients were multivisceral, liver-intestinal, or isolated intestinal. Each recipient received anti-thymocyte globulin induction, then tacrolimus and steroids for approximately three years. Overall study findings and caveats: Ileal or blood samples showed some GvH clones first, and such clones were also found in recipient marrow.

Worth noting for this clone: Its matching antigen is unknown.

Produced via immunoSEQ multiplex PCR; TCRdb's table is partial and in-frame only. In the table there are roughly 70,000 clones, 84% of which are singletons. There are 13 residues in the CDR3. Trimming shortened V by 7 bases and J by 4 bases, and 13 bases separated the two germline ends. The germline V gene encodes CDR1 SNHLY and CDR2 FYNNEI. The sequenced sample was unstimulated CD4+ T cells sorted from spleen or lymph node cells, obtained before transplant. V and J are TRBV2 and TRBJ1-1; the D gene is possibly TRBD1 (5 bases). The source of this sequence is a human donor who was the organ donor for an intestinal transplant. The CDR3 DNA reads TGTGCCAGCACCTTAGGACAATTCACTGAAGCTTTCTTT. Translation gives CASTLGQFTEAFF.